This T cell receptor (beta chain) was sequenced in a study of tissue T cells after allogeneic stem cell transplantation. Libraries were prepared by immunoSEQ multiplex PCR; TCRdb keeps only in-frame clonotypes and omits some of them. The data hold some 1,500 clones, with over 45% observed a single time. V dropped 1 base and J dropped 6 bases, with 14 bases sitting between them. This CDR3 has 14 amino acids. Germline V gene lookup returns CDR1 NNHNN and CDR2 SYGAGS (reference sequence). Time point denoted: mouse harvest day 14 after allogeneic transplant. Tail vein injection delivered 10^7 T-cell-depleted bone marrow cells and 10^6 splenic CD5+ T cells. Tissues came from B6→BALB/c major-mismatch GVHD mice at day 7 or 14. Study-level results: Sampling depth was limited, and the cohort was small and clinically varied. Only a limited share of tissue TCRs appeared in blood or spleen.

As for this clone: The antigen is unknown. The gene symbols are mouse symbols. The read gets to within 1 residue of the CDR3 end, and the germline J gene fills in the rest.

The chain uses TRBV13-2 and TRBJ2-7; a weak D match, TRBD2 (6 bases). What was sequenced was spleen. This receptor was identified in a female BALB/c mouse given C57BL/6 T cells with graft-versus-host disease after an allogeneic hematopoietic cell transplant. Here the CDR3 reads CASGDHPGAGEQYF. The DNA read from the CDR3 is TGTGCCAGCGGTGATCATCCTGGGGCGGGTGAACAGTAC.